This is a list of T cell receptor beta chains from one sample in a study of cytomegalovirus exposure and HLA in healthy donors. Clones were sequenced by immunoSEQ multiplex PCR, and TCRdb holds only the in-frame ones, with some missing. The sample has roughly 110,000 clones; less than 85% are singletons. What was sequenced was PBMCs. The receptors originated from a man between 18 and 29 years old in good health and CMV-seronegative. Each CDR3 is given with its conserved first and last residue. Each record gives: V gene, J gene, clone size, D gene, CDR3 protein, CDR3 DNA. The D gene is left open where the match is weak. Not every row has a clone size; where given, it reads once, few, many or a size class.

TRBV6-5	TRBJ1-1	.	.	CASSYDNNRRNTEAFF	TGTGCCAGCAGTTACGATAATAATAGGAGGAACACTGAAGCTTTCTTT
TRBV18	TRBJ2-7	.	.	CASSLAGAYEQYF	TGTGCCAGCTCGCTGGCAGGGGCCTACGAGCAGTACTTC
TRBV6-1	TRBJ2-5	few	.	CASSDEAAGYGEQYF	TGTGCCAGCAGTGACGAGGCGGCGGGTTATGGAGAGCAGTACTTC
TRBV5-1	TRBJ2-7	few	TRBD1	CASSLGQGRDEQYF	TGCGCCAGCAGCCTCGGACAGGGTCGGGACGAGCAGTACTTC
TRBV4-2	TRBJ2-1	.	.	CASSQIQTTHHNEQFF	TGTGCCAGCAGCCAGATCCAGACGACACACCACAATGAGCAGTTCTTC
TRBV9	TRBJ1-3	.	.	CASSPNVPGNTIYF	TGTGCCAGCAGCCCCAATGTTCCCGGAAACACCATATATTTT
TRBV5-3	TRBJ2-1	.	.	CARSRRSGYNEQFF	TGTGCCAGAAGCCGGAGAAGCGGCTACAATGAGCAGTTCTTC
TRBV6-5	TRBJ1-1	.	TRBD1	CASSTGVMNTEAFF	TGTGCCAGCAGTACAGGGGTCATGAACACTGAAGCTTTCTTT
TRBV5-4	TRBJ2-2	.	.	CASSLDPANTGELFF	TGTGCCAGCAGCCTGGATCCTGCGAACACCGGGGAGCTGTTTTTT
TRBV9	TRBJ2-1	.	.	CASSSSGNNEQFF	TGTGCCAGCAGCTCATCAGGTAACAATGAGCAGTTCTTC
TRBV2	TRBJ2-7	few	.	CASSPSSIRTYEQYF	TGTGCCAGCAGCCCAAGCTCCATCCGAACCTACGAGCAGTACTTC
TRBV10-3	TRBJ1-5	.	.	CASKEEGGYQPQHF	TGTGCCTCTAAAGAGGAAGGGGGTTATCAGCCCCAGCATTTT
TRBV5-4	TRBJ1-4	.	TRBD1	CASTRQGRDEKLFF	TGTGCCAGCACAAGACAGGGACGAGACGAAAAACTGTTTTTT
TRBV10-3	TRBJ2-1	.	TRBD2	CAISEIAGAGNEQFF	TGTGCCATCAGTGAGATAGCGGGGGCGGGGAATGAGCAGTTCTTC
TRBV5-4	TRBJ2-7	.	TRBD2	CASSREGTREQYF	TGTGCCAGCAGTAGGGAGGGAACGAGGGAGCAGTACTTC
TRBV7-8	TRBJ1-5	.	.	CASSSDSSNQPQHF	TGTGCCAGCAGCTCGGACAGTAGCAATCAGCCCCAGCATTTT
TRBV11-2	TRBJ1-2	.	TRBD1	CATKGDSDNYGYTF	TGTGCCACTAAGGGGGACAGTGATAACTATGGCTACACCTTC
TRBV11-2	TRBJ2-4	.	TRBD1	CASSQGVVGKNIQYF	TGTGCCAGCAGCCAGGGGGTAGTTGGCAAAAACATTCAGTACTTC
TRBV5-1	TRBJ2-3	.	TRBD1	CASSLRTGGAGDTQYF	TGCGCCAGCAGCTTGAGGACAGGGGGCGCCGGGGATACGCAGTATTTT
TRBV7-6	TRBJ2-7	.	TRBD1	CASSPRGQGAYEQYF	TGTGCCAGCAGCCCCCGGGGACAGGGGGCCTACGAGCAGTACTTC
TRBV6-5	TRBJ1-2	.	TRBD1	CASTQIGGNYGYTF	TGTGCCAGCACTCAAATAGGGGGCAACTATGGCTACACCTTC
TRBV19	TRBJ1-2	.	.	CASRHRYGYTF	TGTGCCAGTAGACACCGCTATGGCTACACCTTC
TRBV6-1	TRBJ1-5	few	TRBD1	CASSEGQGDFQPQHF	TGTGCCAGCAGTGAGGGCCAGGGGGATTTTCAGCCCCAGCATTTT
TRBV14	TRBJ1-1	.	.	CASSLLGGGTEAFF	TGTGCCAGCAGCCTCCTGGGGGGGGGCACTGAAGCTTTCTTT
TRBV18	TRBJ1-5	.	.	CASSPLPVTVSNQPQHF	TGTGCCAGCTCACCTCTTCCAGTGACAGTCAGCAATCAGCCCCAGCATTTT
TRBV11-2	TRBJ1-5	.	.	CASSFAGEGQPQHF	TGTGCCAGCAGCTTTGCGGGGGAAGGTCAGCCCCAGCATTTT
TRBV5-6	TRBJ2-1	few	.	CASSLRGGLDNEQFF	TGTGCCAGCAGCTTGCGGGGTGGCCTGGACAATGAGCAGTTCTTC
TRBV4-3	TRBJ2-2	many	.	CASSQERGPGTGELFF	TGCGCCAGCAGCCAAGAAAGAGGCCCGGGCACCGGGGAGCTGTTTTTT
TRBV18	TRBJ2-5	.	.	CASSPSRDNPHGQYF	TGTGCCAGCTCGCCGTCCCGGGACAACCCTCATGGCCAGTACTTC
TRBV19	TRBJ1-6	.	.	CASSITRSPLHF	TGTGCCAGTAGTATCACACGTTCACCCCTCCACTTT
TRBV5-4	TRBJ2-7	.	.	CASSPGGRFSYEQYF	TGTGCCAGCAGCCCGGGGGGCCGCTTCTCCTACGAGCAGTACTTC
TRBV27	TRBJ2-1	.	TRBD1	CATRTGGYNEQFF	TGTGCCACCCGGACAGGGGGTTACAATGAGCAGTTCTTC
TRBV2	TRBJ1-2	.	.	CASSLREGRDGYPF	TGTGCCAGCAGTCTCCGGGAGGGCCGGGATGGCTACCCCTTC
TRBV19	TRBJ2-7	.	.	CASSQTGSTYEQYF	TGTGCCAGTAGTCAAACAGGGTCCACCTACGAGCAGTACTTC
TRBV4-2	TRBJ1-1	.	TRBD1	CASSLGTGALGAFF	TGTGCCAGCAGCTTGGGGACAGGGGCGTTAGGAGCTTTCTTT
TRBV18	TRBJ2-7	.	TRBD1	CASSPDRVREQYF	TGTGCCAGCTCACCTGACAGGGTTCGGGAGCAGTACTTC
TRBV19	TRBJ2-1	once	TRBD2	CASSRTSGVQGEQFF	TGTGCCAGTAGTAGAACTAGCGGGGTCCAGGGTGAGCAGTTCTTC
TRBV14	TRBJ2-1	few	TRBD2	CASSQTSGGGNEQFF	TGTGCCAGCAGCCAGACTAGCGGGGGGGGAAATGAGCAGTTCTTC
TRBV28	TRBJ1-4	.	.	CASTRDTEKLFF	TGTGCCAGCACCCGGGACACTGAAAAACTGTTTTTT
TRBV19	TRBJ2-7	.	.	CASSISGAAPYEQYF	TGTGCCAGTAGTATCTCCGGTGCGGCCCCCTACGAGCAGTACTTC
TRBV6-4	TRBJ2-3	.	TRBD1	CASSETGVGSTDTQYF	TGTGCCAGCAGCGAGACAGGGGTGGGCAGCACAGATACGCAGTATTTT
TRBV7-2	TRBJ1-3	once	TRBD1	CASSLEGARANTIYF	TGTGCCAGCAGCTTAGAGGGGGCGCGGGCCAACACCATATATTTT
TRBV18	TRBJ2-3	.	TRBD2	CASSLSGGEYTDTQYF	TGTGCCAGCTCACTAAGCGGGGGGGAATACACAGATACGCAGTATTTT
TRBV7-2	TRBJ2-7	.	.	CASSPPVKTYEQYF	TGTGCCAGCAGCCCCCCGGTAAAAACCTACGAGCAGTACTTC
TRBV28	TRBJ1-5	.	.	CASSLRGLSNQPQHF	TGTGCCAGCAGTTTACGGGGTCTGAGCAATCAGCCCCAGCATTTT
TRBV4-3	TRBJ1-2	few	.	CASSPEQGILYGYTF	TGCGCCAGCAGCCCCGAACAGGGTATCCTCTATGGCTACACCTTC
TRBV27	TRBJ2-1	.	.	CASRAGISDEQFF	TGTGCCAGCCGGGCGGGCATTTCGGATGAGCAGTTCTTC
TRBV10-3	TRBJ2-3	.	TRBD2	CAISEGTSGGPTDTQYF	TGTGCCATCAGTGAGGGGACTAGCGGGGGTCCCACAGATACGCAGTATTTT